These T cell receptor beta chains were read from a single sample in a study of human T cells and chemical hapten exposure. TCRdb called the RACE reads again in MiXCR, with one record for every CDR3 protein. There are tens of thousands of distinct CDR3 sequences in the sample; approximately 9.9% occur only once, and approximately 16% lies in the top ten. The sequences come from whole blood, collected in connection with sensitization to the hapten diphenylcyclopropenone (DPC). All receptors derive from a woman in her 40s with alopecia areata. Some clones in this sample may be carry-over from other donors' samples. CDR3s include the opening cysteine and the closing phenylalanine or tryptophan. A D gene is named only where the DNA matches it firmly. Size is stated for part of the rows, as once, few or many counts, or as a class when the clone is expanded.

TRBJ2-5 | many | TRBV2 | 13 | - | CASSETGRAIWYF | TGTGCCAGCAGTGAAACGGGCCGGGCAATTTGGTACTTC
TRBJ2-1 | - | TRBV4-1 | 16 | TRBD2 | CASSQAPSGAYNEQFF | TGCGCCAGCAGCCAAGCACCCAGCGGGGCCTACAATGAGCAGTTCTTC
TRBJ2-1 | few | TRBV5-1 | 15 | - | CASSQTSRVDNEQFF | TGCGCCAGCAGCCAGACTAGTAGGGTCGACAATGAGCAGTTCTTC
TRBJ1-4 | - | TRBV7-8 | 19 | - | CASSLAKMVRDLYNEKLFF | TGTGCCAGCAGCTTAGCGAAGATGGTCCGGGACCTCTATAATGAAAAACTGTTTTTT
TRBJ1-3 | - | TRBV21-1 | 16 | - | CASSKGEGSYGNTIYF | TGTGCCAGCAGCAAAGGCGAGGGGTCATATGGAAACACCATATATTTT
TRBJ1-3 | - | TRBV4-2 | 12 | - | CASWGIGNTIYF | TGTGCCAGCTGGGGGATAGGAAACACCATATATTTT
TRBJ2-5 | few | TRBV5-1 | 15 | - | CASSSFERTGETQYF | TGCGCCAGCAGTAGCTTCGAACGAACCGGAGAGACCCAGTACTTC
TRBJ2-1 | many | TRBV7-9 | 12 | - | CASSLRGNEQFF | TGTGCCAGCAGCTTAAGGGGCAATGAGCAGTTCTTC
TRBJ1-5 | - | TRBV28 | 14 | TRBD1 | CASSVPTGVQPQHF | TGTGCCAGCAGTGTTCCGACAGGGGTCCAGCCCCAGCATTTT
TRBJ1-6 | few | TRBV25-1 | 11 | - | CASSRNSPLHF | TGTGCCAGCAGTAGAAATTCACCCCTCCACTTT
TRBJ2-7 | many | TRBV2 | 13 | - | CASSRGGEYEQYF | TGTGCCAGCAGCCGGGGCGGGGAATACGAGCAGTACTTC
TRBJ1-3 | - | TRBV29-1 | 15 | TRBD1 | CSVSGQGSYGNTIYF | TGCAGCGTTAGCGGACAGGGAAGTTATGGAAACACCATATATTTT
TRBJ2-3 | - | TRBV28 | 15 | TRBD2 | CASIPRTSGTDTQYF | TGTGCCAGCATCCCCAGGACTAGCGGGACAGATACGCAGTATTTT
TRBJ1-4 | - | TRBV7-9 | 14 | - | CASSPEDPVLAMFF | TGTGCCAGCAGCCCAGAGGACCCAGTATTAGCCATGTTTTTT
TRBJ2-5 | few | TRBV3-1 | 12 | - | CASSQDEETQYF | TGTGCCAGCAGCCAAGATGAAGAGACCCAGTACTTC
TRBJ1-1 | - | TRBV28 | 13 | - | CASRTGPRAEAFF | TGTGCCAGTAGAACAGGGCCTCGGGCTGAAGCTTTCTTT
TRBJ2-5 | few | TRBV5-5 | 13 | - | CASSLVPKETQYF | TGTGCCAGCAGCTTGGTCCCGAAAGAGACCCAGTACTTC
TRBJ1-1 | - | TRBV18 | 15 | - | CASSPPSGVTTEAFF | TGTGCCAGCTCACCACCCTCCGGGGTGACCACTGAAGCTTTCTTT
TRBJ2-7 | many | TRBV21-1 | 17 | - | CASSNPLPGTSSYEQYF | TGTGCCAGCAGCAATCCTTTGCCCGGGACTTCATCCTACGAGCAGTACTTC
TRBJ2-3 | many | TRBV6-6 | 14 | - | CASTDTAGTDTQYF | TGTGCCAGCACCGACACCGCCGGCACAGATACGCAGTATTTT
TRBJ1-1 | - | TRBV28 | 13 | TRBD1 | CASRTGGNTEAFF | TGTGCCAGCAGGACAGGGGGTAACACTGAAGCTTTCTTT
TRBJ1-2 | few | TRBV4-1 | 13 | - | CASSQDRTYGYTF | TGCGCCAGCAGCCAAGACCGAACGTATGGCTACACCTTC
TRBJ2-1 | few | TRBV2 | 10 | - | CASSRLEQFF | TGTGCCAGCAGTCGGCTTGAGCAGTTCTTC
TRBJ2-7 | - | TRBV5-1 | 15 | - | CASSPTGSSGYEQYF | TGCGCCAGCAGCCCCACAGGTTCCTCGGGGTACGAGCAGTACTTC
TRBJ1-6 | many | TRBV29-1 | 13 | - | CSVAKTYNSPLHF | TGCAGCGTTGCCAAGACTTATAATTCACCCCTCCACTTT
TRBJ1-2 | many | TRBV5-6 | 14 | - | CASRRQDLNYGYTF | TGTGCCAGCAGAAGACAGGATCTGAACTATGGCTACACCTTC
TRBJ2-1 | - | TRBV5-5 | 19 | TRBD1 | CASSSPGQGEVGSYNEQFF | TGTGCCAGCAGCTCCCCGGGACAGGGGGAAGTCGGGTCCTACAATGAGCAGTTCTTC
TRBJ1-1 | many | TRBV30 | 14 | TRBD1 | CAWDRSGQAGEAFF | TGTGCCTGGGACCGATCCGGACAGGCGGGTGAAGCTTTCTTT
TRBJ1-5 | - | TRBV5-1 | 14 | - | CASSLGLQGAPQHF | TGCGCCAGCAGCTTGGGGCTACAGGGAGCGCCCCAGCATTTT
TRBJ2-7 | few | TRBV5-1 | 16 | - | CASSLDPAASSYEQYF | TGCGCCAGCAGCTTGGATCCAGCGGCGAGCTCCTACGAGCAGTACTTC
TRBJ1-2 | few | TRBV6-1 | 13 | - | CASRLAGGYGYTF | TGTGCCAGCAGGCTCGCTGGAGGCTATGGCTACACCTTC
TRBJ1-4 | few | TRBV5-1 | 14 | - | CASSLSTGNEKLFF | TGCGCCAGCAGCTTGTCGACTGGTAATGAAAAACTGTTTTTT
TRBJ1-5 | - | TRBV20-1 | 15 | - | CSASLPDRGNQPQHF | TGCAGTGCTAGCCTCCCGGACAGAGGCAATCAGCCCCAGCATTTT
TRBJ2-7 | many | TRBV3-1 | 19 | TRBD2 | CASSRALGAGAQSSYEQYF | TGTGCCAGCAGCCGGGCCTTAGGAGCGGGGGCTCAGAGCTCCTACGAGCAGTACTTC
TRBJ1-2 | many | TRBV7-2 | 15 | - | CASSLGSSQNYGYTF | TGTGCCAGCAGCTTAGGAAGCAGTCAAAACTATGGCTACACCTTC
TRBJ2-3 | few | TRBV20-1 | 15 | TRBD2 | CSAVGLAGGGYTQYF | TGCAGTGCAGTGGGGTTAGCGGGGGGCGGTTATACGCAGTATTTT